The text below deals with one T cell receptor (beta chain). The antigen is unknown. The data originate from a study of vaccination and CD4 T cells after COVID-19. The wider study: Post-COVID samples were collected a median 101 days following diagnosis, spanning 35 to 161. Sampling that followed vaccination took place a median about 75 days after dose two, within a range of 14 to 241.

The V segment lost 5 bases and the J segment 5 bases; nucleotides outside the gene matches: 8. This CDR3 is built from 15 residues. Germline V lookup: CDR1 SGHTA, CDR2 FQGNSA. Treatment here: approximately nine-day PBMC culture with coronavirus spike peptide pools or control peptides (ViraFEST assay). Peptide pool stimulation in ViraFEST expanded antigen-specific T cells, whose TCRs were then sequenced. Every well contained around 2 million PBMCs, which were grown with around 10 IU/ml IL-2 and around 9.5 ug/ml peptide pools. The assay that was used to sequence DNA from cultured CD4+ T cells was the Oncomine TCR Beta short-read assay. Each CDR3 protein gets one entry after TCRdb re-called the PCR reads with MiXCR. Of some 15,000 distinct CDR3 sequences in the sample, around 40% were seen once.

The rearrangement uses TRBV7-2 and TRBJ2-2, with TRBD1 matching 7 bases. The sample taken for sequencing was cultured CD4+ T cells from blood. The TCR comes from a human donor with COVID-19. As DNA, the CDR3 is TGTGCCAGCAGCCCGGCGGCAGGGGGAACCGGGGAGCTGTTTTTT. It codes for CASSPAAGGTGELFF.